This T cell receptor (beta chain) was recorded in a study of low-dose radiotherapy and immunotherapy resistance in tumors. Study summary: For Cohort 1, fractions of 0.5 Gy were given every 2 weeks, reaching 6.5 Gy overall. Patients took oral aspirin 300 mg daily for four cycles from cycle 1 day 1.

Ipilimumab, nivolumab, aspirin, low-dose cyclophosphamide and low-dose radiotherapy were administered to donors. The CDR3 loop spans 17 amino acids. Germline-derived CDR1 and CDR2 are SGHDN and FVKESK. TRAV- and TRBV-specific primers were used for first-strand cDNA, which covered alpha and beta chains. The authors ran around 22 PCR cycles to amplify TCRs with a constant-region primer and V-primer adapter. TCRdb independently ran MiXCR on the reads; one entry per CDR3 protein. The sample lists under 20,000 distinct CDR3 sequences, approximately 79% occurring once. Turning to this clonotype: One end of the junction fails to match germline, which may point to a read error.

V usage is TRBV14 and J usage is TRBJ1-5; D uncertain. The source is a human donor with advanced metastatic prostate, ovarian, gallbladder or colorectal cancer (not recorded which). This table probably holds off-target reads from a library built for another chain. CDR3 sequence reads: CASTQYRTHYSNQPQHF. CDR3 DNA: TGTGCCAGCACCCAATACAGAACTCATTATAGCAATCAGCCCCAGCATTTT. Supplemented by reference TRBV14 and TRBJ1-5, the full variable domain reads EAGVTQFPSHSVIEKGQTVTLRCDPISGHDNLYWYRRVMGKEIKFLLHFVKESKQDESGMPNNRFLAERTGGTYSTLKVQPAELEDSGVYFCASTQYRTHYSNQPQHFGDGTRLSIL.